Below, 7 T cell receptor beta chains from the same sample are listed, as sequenced in a study of early T cells in non-severe SARS-CoV-2 infection. TCRdb re-called the 5' RACE reads with MiXCR, one entry per CDR3 protein. The sample holds fewer than 30,000 distinct CDR3 sequences, less than 4.5% seen once. Sequencing was done on a sample of whole blood. The source of these receptors is an adult who was a healthcare worker with PCR-confirmed SARS-CoV-2 infection or an uninfected control (not recorded which).

The genes are TRBV14 and TRBJ2-7; a possible D gene is TRBD1 (6 bases). CDR3 size: 16 residues. The V end was cut by 2 bases, the J end by 4 bases, with 18 bases between. The germline gives CDR1 SGHDN, CDR2 FVKESK. The CDR3 nucleotides are TGTGCCAGCAGCCAACAAGTATTCCAGGGGATTTACGAGCAGTACTTC. This encodes CASSQQVFQGIYEQYF. The variable domain in full, with the rest retrieved from reference TRBV14 and TRBJ2-7, is EAGVTQFPSHSVIEKGQTVTLRCDPISGHDNLYWYRRVMGKEIKFLLHFVKESKQDESGMPNNRFLAERTGGTYSTLKVQPAELEDSGVYFCASSQQVFQGIYEQYFGPGTRLTVT.

This clonotype came up many times. The chain has TRBV28 and TRBJ2-2, with 8 bases lining up with TRBD1. The CDR3 has 15 amino acids. Trimming cost V 6 bases and J 1 base; bases outside gene matches: 4. The germline gives CDR1 MDHEN, CDR2 SYDVKM. The CDR3 loop reads CASRRTGRNTGELFF. CDR3 coding DNA: TGTGCCAGCAGACGGACAGGGAGGAACACCGGGGAGCTGTTTTTT. The full variable domain, rest sourced from reference TRBV28 and TRBJ2-2, is DVKVTQSSRYLVKRTGEKVFLECVQDMDHENMFWYRQDPGLGLRLIYFSYDVKMKEKGDIPEGYSVSREKKERFSLILESASTNQTSMYLCASRRTGRNTGELFFGEGSRLTVL.

This clonotype was observed many times. Here the CDR3 reads CASSIQGPYGYTF. The DNA of the CDR3 is TGCGCCAGCAGCATACAGGGGCCCTATGGCTACACCTTC. V and J are TRBV4-1 and TRBJ1-2, with 7 bases lining up with TRBD1. The CDR3 has 13 amino acids. From germline, CDR1 is MGHRA and CDR2 YSYEKL. The ends lost 5 bases at V and 4 bases at J; junction bases unmatched: 4.

The chain joins TRBV5-6 to TRBJ2-7, with 8 bases matching TRBD2. Looked up from germline, CDR1 is SGHDT and CDR2 is YYEEEE. CDR3 length equals 15 residues. V was clipped by 1 base and J by 5 bases; unmatched bases: 8. CDR3 coding DNA: TGTGCCAGCAGCTTGTCGCGGGGGGCGCACCACGAGCAGTACTTC. As protein: CASSLSRGAHHEQYF.

This clonotype was picked up many times. V is TRBV6-5 and J is TRBJ2-5; the D gene is possibly TRBD2 (5 bases). Trimming cost V 5 bases and J 1 base, with 8 bases left between them. In germline, CDR1 is MNHEY, CDR2 SVGAGI. CDR3 size: 13 residues. In DNA, the CDR3 is TGTGCCAGCAGTCGGGGATCCCAAGAGACCCAGTACTTC. This translates into CASSRGSQETQYF.

This clonotype showed up many times. CDR3 protein: CASSLRPRGSGINQPQHF. CDR3 nucleotide sequence: TGCGCCAGCAGCTTAAGACCGCGGGGCTCGGGGATAAATCAGCCCCAGCATTTT. The J gene is TRBJ1-5, the V gene TRBV5-1, with D tentatively TRBD1 (5 bases). The CDR3 covers 18 residues. Trimming removed 2 bases at V and 4 bases at J, with 22 bases between. CDR1 and CDR2 from the germline V gene are SGHRS and YFSETQ.

By sample fraction, this clonotype is medium-sized. J is TRBJ1-2 and V is TRBV28; D unresolved. There are 11 residues in the CDR3. CDR1 is MDHEN and CDR2 is SYDVKM in the germline V gene. V gave up 5 bases and J gave up 2 bases, with 3 bases separating them. Here the CDR3 DNA reads TGTGCCAGCAGTCCAAACTATGGCTACACCTTC. This translates into CASSPNYGYTF.